The present TCR beta chain was sequenced within a study of blood T cell repertoires in COVID-19. Cohort 3 recovered donors had two negative PCRs, clearance, or symptom resolution. The table came from immunoSEQ multiplex PCR; TCRdb's copy has only in-frame clones and leaves some out. The sample holds about 130,000 clones, around 88% seen once. Sequenced material: PBMCs or T cells enriched from blood (not recorded which). This sequence originates from a woman aged 45 to 65 who had recovered from COVID-19.

CDR3 region: CASSISAQYTSSVSYNEQFF. CDR3 nucleotide sequence: TGTGCCAGTAGTATATCGGCCCAATATACTAGCTCGGTCTCCTACAATGAGCAGTTCTTC. J is TRBJ2-1 and V is TRBV19, with a possible D match to TRBD2 (6 bases). V was clipped by 2 bases and J by 0 bases, with 23 bases between them. CDR3 length equals 20 residues. Per the germline V gene, CDR1 is LNHDA and CDR2 is SQIVND (reference sequence). The whole variable domain, remainder taken from reference TRBV19 and TRBJ2-1, is DGGITQSPKYLFRKEGQNVTLSCEQNLNHDAMYWYRQDPGQGLRLIYYSQIVNDFQKGDIAEGYSVSREKKESFPLTVTSAQKNPTAFYLCASSISAQYTSSVSYNEQFFGPGTRLTVL.